This T cell receptor beta chain was documented in a study of graft-versus-host responses after intestinal transplantation. For the study at large: Anti-thymocyte globulin was used for induction in all recipients, who then took tacrolimus and steroids for approximately 3 years.

As to this clone: Antigen unknown.

The table came from immunoSEQ multiplex PCR; TCRdb's copy has only in-frame clones and leaves some out. This table has tens of thousands of clones, 90% to 95% appearing once. Source: unstimulated CD8+ T cells sorted from spleen or lymph node cells, taken before intestinal transplant. This clonotype was sampled from a human donor who received an intestinal transplant.

CDR3 sequence: CASSLGAGGPPNEQFF. The CDR3 nucleotides read TGCGCCAGCAGCTTGGGAGCGGGAGGGCCACCCAATGAGCAGTTCTTC. The V and J genes are TRBV5-1 and TRBJ2-1; 10 bases agree with TRBD2. The CDR3 extends over 16 amino acids. The V gene's germline CDR1 is SGHRS and CDR2 YFSETQ. The ends lost 0 bases at V and 6 bases at J; junction bases unmatched: 6.